A single sample gave rise to the 2 T cell receptor beta chains below, sequenced in a study of T cell responses to AZD1222 COVID-19 vaccine. Assay used: immunoSEQ multiplex PCR; TCRdb lists only in-frame clones, some missing. The sample shows roughly 140,000 clones, more than 70% of them seen only once. Sequenced here: peripheral blood, sampled on day 0 of AZD1222 vaccination. The receptor source for this set is an adult in good health.

The rearrangement joins TRBV19 to TRBJ2-2; 12 positions agree with TRBD2. Per germline, CDR1 LNHDA and CDR2 SQIVND (reference sequence). This CDR3 has 18 amino acids. V was clipped by 4 bases and J by 0 bases; unmatched bases: 6. Written as DNA, the CDR3 is TGTGCCAGTAGTACCCTAGCGGGAGGGCTCACGAACACCGGGGAGCTGTTTTTT. It is translated as CASSTLAGGLTNTGELFF. The full variable domain, completed using reference TRBV19 and TRBJ2-2, is DGGITQSPKYLFRKEGQNVTLSCEQNLNHDAMYWYRQDPGQGLRLIYYSQIVNDFQKGDIAEGYSVSREKKESFPLTVTSAQKNPTAFYLCASSTLAGGLTNTGELFFGEGSRLTVL.

CDR3 sequence (DNA): TGTGCCTGGAGTGTGGGACTAGCTGGCGAGCAGTACTTC. Residues: CAWSVGLAGEQYF. The V and J genes are TRBV30 and TRBJ2-7, with 9 positions matching TRBD2. V shed 0 bases, J shed 6 bases, and the junction held 3 bases outside the gene matches. This CDR3 spans 13 amino acids. Germline assignment: CDR1 GTSNPN and CDR2 SVGIG (reference sequence).